This is a list of T cell receptor beta chains from one sample in a study of response to subunit inactivated influenza vaccine. TCRdb re-derived calls from the RT-PCR reads in MiXCR, one entry per CDR3 protein. The sample carries approximately 160,000 distinct CDR3 sequences, about 11% recorded once. This specimen consisted of CD8+ T cells sorted from PBMCs, obtained around 25 months after vaccination. All receptors derive from a man aged 50-75 years who received an inactivated influenza vaccine. CDR3s include the opening cysteine and the closing phenylalanine or tryptophan. The order of the fields is J gene, V gene, clone size, D gene, CDR3 DNA, CDR3 protein. A D gene is named only where the DNA matches it firmly. For some rows the clone size is stated as once, few or many, or as a class when expanded; others skip it.

TRBJ2-5 TRBV15 many TRBD1 TGTGCCACCAGCAGAGTGGGACAGTCCGGAGAGACCCAGTACTTC CATSRVGQSGETQYF
TRBJ2-7 TRBV29-1 NA TRBD2 TGCAGCGCAGGACTAGCGGGAGGGTCCTACGAGCGGTACTTC CSAGLAGGSYERYF
TRBJ2-7 TRBV9 few NA TGTGCCAGCAGCGGGTCCACTTACGAGCAGTACTTC CASSGSTYEQYF
TRBJ2-3 TRBV27 NA TRBD1 TGTGCCAGCAGTTTCGTAACAGGGGGAGATACGCAGTATTTT CASSFVTGGDTQYF
TRBJ1-2 TRBV5-8 NA NA TGTGCCGGCAGCTTGGGGGCCAGGCGGGGAGGCGATGACGGCTACACCTTC CAGSLGARRGGDDGYTF
TRBJ1-4 TRBV5-1 many TRBD1 TGCGCCAGCAGCTTGGAAAGACAGGGGGCAGGTGAAAAACTGTTTTTT CASSLERQGAGEKLFF
TRBJ2-1 TRBV10-3 few NA TGTGCCATCAGTGAGTCGGACTACAAAAATTTCAATGAGCAGTTCTTC CAISESDYKNFNEQFF
TRBJ1-2 TRBV30 NA NA TGTGCCTGGAGAGGTAATGGCTACACCTTC CAWRGNGYTF
TRBJ2-7 TRBV13 many NA TGTGCCAGCAGCTTAGGGGCCTACGAGCAGTACTTC CASSLGAYEQYF
TRBJ1-4 TRBV2 NA NA TGTGCCAGCAGTGAGATCGGGGAGGGGGAAAAACTGTTTTTT CASSEIGEGEKLFF
TRBJ2-4 TRBV7-9 many NA TGTGCCAGCAGCTCCGGGTTAAACATTCAGTACTTC CASSSGLNIQYF
TRBJ2-1 TRBV6-2/TRBV6-3 NA TRBD2 TGTGCCGTCTGGGGGGGGAGCTCCTACAATGAGCAGTTCTTC CAVWGGSSYNEQFF
TRBJ1-1 TRBV5-1 many NA TGCGCCAGCAGCTGGACAGTGAACACTGAAGCTTTCTTT CASSWTVNTEAFF
TRBJ2-1 TRBV2 few NA TGTGCCAGCAGTGCCCGTCTAGCCAATGAGCAGTTCTTC CASSARLANEQFF
TRBJ2-7 TRBV28 few NA TGTGCCAGCAGTTCCATCAATCAGGGGTACGAGCAGTACTTC CASSSINQGYEQYF
TRBJ2-7 TRBV30 NA TRBD2 TGTGCCTATTCGACTAGCGGGGCCTACGAGCAGTACTTC CAYSTSGAYEQYF
TRBJ1-2 TRBV30 NA NA TGTGCCTGGAGTGTACGTGGGACTTCTGGCTACACCTTC CAWSVRGTSGYTF
TRBJ1-2 TRBV20-1 few NA TGCAGTGCGATATCGCCGCAACAACGTAATGGCTACACCTTC CSAISPQQRNGYTF
TRBJ1-1 TRBV13 few TRBD1 TGTGCCAGCAGCGGCGGACAGGGGTTCACTGAAGCTTTCTTT CASSGGQGFTEAFF
TRBJ1-1 TRBV4-3 NA NA TGCGCCAGCAGCCAAGATGAGACAGAGTACACTGAAGCTTTCTTT CASSQDETEYTEAFF
TRBJ2-7 TRBV29-1 many NA TGCAGCGTTGAAGATCTTACGGAGCAGTACTTC CSVEDLTEQYF
TRBJ2-1 TRBV10-3 many NA TGTGCCATCAGTGAGCGGGCAGCCAACCCCTACAATGAGCAGTTCTTC CAISERAANPYNEQFF
TRBJ2-7 TRBV11-2 NA TRBD1 TGTGCCAGCGGTTTTTTTACAGGGGGCTCCTACGAGCAGTACTTC CASGFFTGGSYEQYF
TRBJ2-1 TRBV7-9 many NA TGTGCCAGCAGCTTAGTTGAGCAGTTCTTC CASSLVEQFF
TRBJ2-1 TRBV14 NA TRBD2 TGTGCCAGCAGCCAGGGACTAGCGGCGTTATATGAGCAGTTCTTC CASSQGLAALYEQFF
TRBJ2-7 TRBV27 NA NA TGTGCCAGCAGTACCCTAGGAGACGAGCAGTACTTC CASSTLGDEQYF
TRBJ2-4 TRBV7-9 many NA TGTGCCAGCAGCACTAAGGACAGTGCAACTCAGTACTTC CASSTKDSATQYF
TRBJ2-7 TRBV4-3 few NA TGCGCCAGCAGCCAAGATGGCGCAGGGTTCAACGAGCAGTACTTC CASSQDGAGFNEQYF
TRBJ2-5 TRBV11-2 NA NA TGTGCCAGCGGCCACAGGGACGGGGAGACCCAGTACTTC CASGHRDGETQYF
TRBJ2-7 TRBV29-1 few NA TGCAGCGTTGAGGGTCAGGAGGAAACCTCCTACGAGCAGTACTTC CSVEGQEETSYEQYF
TRBJ2-7 TRBV12-3/TRBV12-4 many NA TGTGCCAGCAGTGTACAGGTTACCTACGAGCAGTACTTC CASSVQVTYEQYF